The 16 T cell receptor beta chains below come from one sample, sequenced in a study of radiation and T cells in renal cell carcinoma. Sequenced by immunoSEQ multiplex PCR; TCRdb stores in-frame clones only, minus some. The sample consists of fewer than 90,000 clones, approximately 86% of them appearing once. The time point here: blood 2 weeks post-SBRT. The treatment is: 15 Gy SBRT to primary tumor, nephrectomy 4 weeks later. This material consisted of blood, taken from a patient whose treatment included radiotherapy and nephrectomy. These receptors all stem from a woman aged 45-60 years with renal cell carcinoma.

This clone is deemed medium-sized. This sequence joins TRBV11-2 and TRBJ1-3; D gene ambiguous. This CDR3 comprises 15 residues. Germline CDR1 and CDR2: SGHAT and FQNNGV. V lost 5 bases and J 4 bases, leaving 15 bases between the germline ends. The CDR3 region is CASSPGGSPGNTIYF. CDR3 DNA: TGTGCCAGCAGCCCTGGCGGTTCCCCCGGAAACACCATATATTTT. The full variable domain, completed using reference TRBV11-2 and TRBJ1-3, is EAGVAQSPRYKIIEKRQSVAFWCNPISGHATLYWYQQILGQGPKLLIQFQNNGVVDDSQLPKDRFSAERLKGVDSTLKIQPAKLEDSAVYLCASSPGGSPGNTIYFGEGSWLTVV.

The chain is built from TRBV9 and TRBJ2-2; D unclear. CDR1 SGDLS and CDR2 YYNGEE come from the germline V gene. V lost 2 bases and J lost 4, with 9 bases in between. The CDR3 is 14 amino acids. CDR3 coding DNA: TGTGCCAGCAGCGTGAGACCTACCACCGGGGAGCTGTTTTTT. Protein product: CASSVRPTTGELFF.

This clone was seen a few times. The rearrangement uses TRBV5-4 and TRBJ1-1; D possibly corresponds to TRBD1 (5 bases). The CDR3 spans 13 residues. Germline CDR1 reads SGHNT; CDR2 reads YYREEE (reference sequence). V lost 1 base and J 8 bases, leaving 12 bases between the germline ends. The CDR3 DNA is TGTGCCAGCAGCTTGACGTGGCAGGGAGAAGCTTTCTTT. The encoded protein is CASSLTWQGEAFF.

This clone came up once. The chain joins TRBV7-9 to TRBJ1-1; D remains unclear. CDR3 length equals 16 residues. Germline-derived CDR1 and CDR2 are SEHNR and FQNEAQ (reference sequence). The V end lost 5 bases, the J end lost 0 bases, and 16 bases lay between the germline ends. The CDR3 loop reads CASSERGGPMNTEAFF. CDR3 DNA: TGTGCCAGCAGCGAGAGAGGTGGACCGATGAACACTGAAGCTTTCTTT.

The chain combines TRBV4-2 with TRBJ2-4, with D tentatively TRBD2 (5 bases). V was clipped by 4 bases and J by 7 bases, with 8 bases between them. CDR3 length equals 12 residues. Germline CDR1 LGHNA, CDR2 YNFKEQ. The CDR3 here is CASSPGGNIQYF. The CDR3 nucleotides read TGTGCCAGCAGCCCCGGCGGGAACATTCAGTACTTC.

This chain links TRBV4-3 with TRBJ2-5, with 8 bases lining up with TRBD1. V shed 5 bases and J 1 base; nucleotides not matched to a gene: 6. The CDR3 totals 15 residues. CDR1 and CDR2 (germline): LGHNA, YSLEER. The DNA of the CDR3 is TGCGCCAGCAGCTTGGACAGGGAATCCCAAGAGACCCAGTACTTC. Residues: CASSLDRESQETQYF.

This clone came up once. V gene TRBV7-2 combines with J gene TRBJ2-2, with D hard to call. This CDR3 spans 15 amino acids. Trimming left V 1 base short and J 5 bases short, with 11 bases between. Germline V gives CDR1 SGHTA, CDR2 FQGNSA. The CDR3 loop reads CASSLDGTETGELFF. The CDR3 DNA is TGTGCCAGCAGCTTAGATGGAACAGAGACCGGGGAGCTGTTTTTT.

This clone turned up a few times. The gene calls are TRBV4-2 and TRBJ2-7; D may be TRBD1 or TRBD2 (5 bases each). CDR3 size: 17 residues. CDR1 is LGHNA, CDR2 YNFKEQ, per germline. V lost 1 base and J 3 bases, leaving 19 bases between the germline ends. The CDR3 DNA sequence: TGTGCCAGCAGCCAAGTTGTGGGGGAGACTCCTATCTACGAGCAGTACTTC. This encodes CASSQVVGETPIYEQYF.

The chain uses TRBV25-1 and TRBJ1-2; 10 bases line up with TRBD1. Germline values: CDR1 MGHDK, CDR2 SYGVNS. The ends lost 0 bases at V and 7 bases at J; junction bases unmatched: 5. The CDR3 spans 15 residues. In DNA, the CDR3 is TGTGCCAGCAGTGAATATGGTTGGGACAGGGGTGGCTACACCTTC. It translates to CASSEYGWDRGGYTF.

The rearrangement uses TRBV6-5 and TRBJ2-7; D ambiguous. The CDR3 is 13 residues long. Germline values: CDR1 MNHEY, CDR2 SVGAGI. V shed 6 bases and J shed 3 bases, with 12 bases lying between them. CDR3 sequence (DNA): TGTGCCAGCAGCCCCCATGAACACTACGAGCAGTACTTC. Amino acid sequence: CASSPHEHYEQYF.

This rearrangement joins TRBV7-2 to TRBJ2-1; D is tentatively TRBD1 or TRBD2 (5 bases each). The germline V gene has CDR1 SGHTA and CDR2 FQGNSA. Trimming took off 4 bases at V and 11 bases at J, with 15 bases between the two ends. The CDR3 is 13 amino acids. Written as DNA, the CDR3 is TGTGCCAGCAGCTCGGACCGGGACGGTAAGCAGTTCTTC. Its translation is CASSSDRDGKQFF.

CDR3 sequence reads: CASSPTGPGELFF. CDR3 bases: TGTGCCAGCAGCCCGACAGGGCCCGGGGAGCTGTTTTTT. V and J are TRBV2 and TRBJ2-2; TRBD1 aligns across 7 bases. CDR1 and CDR2 from the germline V gene are SNHLY and FYNNEI. The trim removed 6 bases at V and 6 bases at J, leaving 4 bases unmatched. CDR3 size: 13 residues.

This clone was recorded only once. The chain employs TRBV4-2 and TRBJ2-6; D gene unclear. This CDR3 comprises 15 residues. Per the germline V gene, CDR1 is LGHNA and CDR2 is YNFKEQ. V gave up 0 bases and J gave up 2 bases, with 5 bases separating them. CDR3: CASSQEATGANVLTF. The CDR3 DNA sequence: TGTGCCAGCAGCCAAGAGGCTACTGGGGCCAACGTCCTGACTTTC.

The chain links TRBV14 to TRBJ2-3, with D unresolved. V was trimmed by 1 base and J by 1 base, leaving 3 bases between them. This CDR3 is built from 13 residues. Germline V lookup: CDR1 SGHDN, CDR2 FVKESK. CDR3: CASSQAGTDTQYF. The CDR3, as DNA: TGTGCCAGCAGCCAAGCGGGCACAGATACGCAGTATTTT.

DNA for the CDR3: TGTGCCAGCAGTCCTTGGGGGAGTGGTGTGTACAATGAGCAGTTCTTC. Its translation is CASSPWGSGVYNEQFF. The chain carries TRBV5-6 and TRBJ2-1; D could derive from TRBD1 or TRBD2 (5 bases each). The V gene lost 5 bases and the J gene lost 4 bases, with 19 bases spanning the gap. The CDR3 is made up of 16 amino acids. Germline values: CDR1 SGHDT, CDR2 YYEEEE.

CDR3 loop: CATSRDRENQPQHF. CDR3 DNA sequence: TGTGCCACCAGCAGGGACAGGGAGAATCAGCCCCAGCATTTT. The genes are TRBV15 and TRBJ1-5; 8 bases line up with TRBD1. This CDR3 is 14 amino acids long. J was trimmed by 4 bases and V by 3 bases; bases with no gene match: 2. The germline gives CDR1 LNHNV, CDR2 YYDKDF (reference sequence).